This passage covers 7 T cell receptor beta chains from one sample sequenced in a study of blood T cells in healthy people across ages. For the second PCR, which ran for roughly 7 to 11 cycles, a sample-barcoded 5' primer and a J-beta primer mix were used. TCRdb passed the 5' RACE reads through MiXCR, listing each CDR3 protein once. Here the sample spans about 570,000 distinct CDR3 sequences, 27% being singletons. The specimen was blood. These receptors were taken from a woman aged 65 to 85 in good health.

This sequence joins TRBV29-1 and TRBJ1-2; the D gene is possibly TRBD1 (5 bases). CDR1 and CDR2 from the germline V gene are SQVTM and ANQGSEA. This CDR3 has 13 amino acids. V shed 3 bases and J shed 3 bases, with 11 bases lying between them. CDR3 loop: CSVEGRADYGYTF. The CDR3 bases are TGCAGCGTTGAGGGCAGGGCGGACTATGGCTACACCTTC.

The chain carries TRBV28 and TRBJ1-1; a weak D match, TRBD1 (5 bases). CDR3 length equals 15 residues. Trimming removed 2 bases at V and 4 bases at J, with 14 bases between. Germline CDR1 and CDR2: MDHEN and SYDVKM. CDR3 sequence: CASSLGGTPVTEAFF. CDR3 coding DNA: TGTGCCAGCAGTTTAGGGGGGACGCCGGTCACTGAAGCTTTCTTT. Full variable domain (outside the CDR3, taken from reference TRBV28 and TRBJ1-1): DVKVTQSSRYLVKRTGEKVFLECVQDMDHENMFWYRQDPGLGLRLIYFSYDVKMKEKGDIPEGYSVSREKKERFSLILESASTNQTSMYLCASSLGGTPVTEAFFGQGTRLTVV.

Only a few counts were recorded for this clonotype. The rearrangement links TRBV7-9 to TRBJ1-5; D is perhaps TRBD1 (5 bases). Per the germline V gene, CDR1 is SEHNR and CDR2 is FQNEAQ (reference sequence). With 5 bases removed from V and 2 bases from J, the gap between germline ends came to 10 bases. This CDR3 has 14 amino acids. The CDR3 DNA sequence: TGTGCCAGCAGCACCGGAGGGGGCAATCAGCCCCAGCATTTT. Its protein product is CASSTGGGNQPQHF.

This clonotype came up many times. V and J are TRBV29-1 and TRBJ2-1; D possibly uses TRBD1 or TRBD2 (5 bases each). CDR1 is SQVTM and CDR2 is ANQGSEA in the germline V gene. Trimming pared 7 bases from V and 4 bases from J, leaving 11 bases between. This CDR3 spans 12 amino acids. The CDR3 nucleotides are TGCAGCGCGGGGACGGGATACAATGAGCAGTTCTTC. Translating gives CSAGTGYNEQFF.

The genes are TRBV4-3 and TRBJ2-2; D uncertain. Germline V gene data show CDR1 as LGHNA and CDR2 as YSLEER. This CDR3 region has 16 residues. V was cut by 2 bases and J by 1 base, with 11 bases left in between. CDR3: CASSQPMTGNTGELFF. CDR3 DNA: TGCGCCAGCAGCCAACCTATGACGGGGAACACCGGGGAGCTGTTTTTT.

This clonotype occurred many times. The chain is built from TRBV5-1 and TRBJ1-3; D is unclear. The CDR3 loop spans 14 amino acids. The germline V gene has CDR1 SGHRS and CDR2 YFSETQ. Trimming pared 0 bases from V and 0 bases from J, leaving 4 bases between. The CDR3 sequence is CASSLESSGNTIYF. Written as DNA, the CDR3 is TGCGCCAGCAGCTTGGAATCCTCTGGAAACACCATATATTTT.

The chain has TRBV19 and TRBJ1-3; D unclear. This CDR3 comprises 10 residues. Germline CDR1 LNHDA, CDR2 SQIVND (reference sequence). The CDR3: CTTVGNTIYF. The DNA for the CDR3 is TGTACCACCGTGGGAAACACCATATATTTT.